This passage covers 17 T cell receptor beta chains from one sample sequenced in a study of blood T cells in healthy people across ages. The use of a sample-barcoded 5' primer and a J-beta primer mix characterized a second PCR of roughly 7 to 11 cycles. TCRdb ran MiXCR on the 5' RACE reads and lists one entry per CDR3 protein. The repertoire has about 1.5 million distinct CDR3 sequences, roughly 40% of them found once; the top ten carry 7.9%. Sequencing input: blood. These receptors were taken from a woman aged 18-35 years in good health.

CDR3 nucleotide sequence: TGCAGTGCTCCGGGAGGCCAAGAGACCCAGTACTTC. It specifies CSAPGGQETQYF. The genes are TRBV20-1 and TRBJ2-5; TRBD2 agrees at 7 bases. V was clipped by 5 bases and J by 1 base; unmatched bases: 1. The CDR3 runs 12 residues. The germline gives CDR1 DFQATT, CDR2 SNEGSKA (reference sequence).

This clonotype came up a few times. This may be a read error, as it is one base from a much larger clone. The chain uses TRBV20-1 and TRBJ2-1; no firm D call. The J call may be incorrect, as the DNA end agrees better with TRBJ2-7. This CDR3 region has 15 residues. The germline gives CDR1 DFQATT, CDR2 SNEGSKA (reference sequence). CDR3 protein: CSASSARSSYNEQYF. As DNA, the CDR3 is TGCAGTGCTAGTTCAGCGAGAAGCTCCTACAATGAGCAGTACTTC.

The CDR3 DNA sequence: TGCGCCAGCAGCCAAGCGGGAACAGGGTGGCAGTATTTT. Residues: CASSQAGTGWQYF. The rearrangement links TRBV4-1 to TRBJ2-3, with D maybe TRBD1 (6 bases). Germline V lookup: CDR1 MGHRA, CDR2 YSYEKL. The CDR3 contains 13 residues. Trimming shortened V by 1 base and J by 11 bases, and 13 bases separated the two germline ends.

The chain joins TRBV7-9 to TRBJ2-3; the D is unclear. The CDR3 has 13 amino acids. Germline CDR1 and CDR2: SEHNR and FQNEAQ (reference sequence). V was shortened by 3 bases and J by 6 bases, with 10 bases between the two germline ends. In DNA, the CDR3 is TGTGCCAGCAGCTTTACCCCCGCGGATACGCAGTATTTT. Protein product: CASSFTPADTQYF.

The chain's CDR3 is CASSDGQLTYNEQFF. CDR3 nucleotide sequence: TGTGCCAGCAGTGACGGACAGCTCACTTACAATGAGCAGTTCTTC. This chain uses TRBV25-1 with TRBJ2-1; possible D gene TRBD1, 6 bases. V lost 3 bases and J 4 bases, leaving 13 bases between the germline ends. This CDR3 spans 15 amino acids. CDR1 and CDR2 from the germline V gene are MGHDK and SYGVNS.

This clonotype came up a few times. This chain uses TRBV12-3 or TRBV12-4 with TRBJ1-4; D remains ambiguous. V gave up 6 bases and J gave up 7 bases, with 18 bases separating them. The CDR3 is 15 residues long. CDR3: CASSRREGLSEKLFF. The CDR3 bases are TGTGCCAGCAGCCGCCGTGAAGGGTTAAGTGAAAAACTGTTTTTT.

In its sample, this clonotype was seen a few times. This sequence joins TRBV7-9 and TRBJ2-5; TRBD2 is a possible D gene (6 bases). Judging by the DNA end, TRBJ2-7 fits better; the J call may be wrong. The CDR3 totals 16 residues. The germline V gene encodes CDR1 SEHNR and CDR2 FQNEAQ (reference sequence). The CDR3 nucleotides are TGTGCCAGCAGCCCTGTGGGGGGAGACAAAGCCTACGAGCAGTACTTC. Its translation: CASSPVGGDKAYEQYF.

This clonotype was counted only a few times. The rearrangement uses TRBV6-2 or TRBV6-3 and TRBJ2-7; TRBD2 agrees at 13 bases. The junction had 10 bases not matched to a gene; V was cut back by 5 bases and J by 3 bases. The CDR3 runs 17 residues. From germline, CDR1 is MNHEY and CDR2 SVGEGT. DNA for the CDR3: TGTGCCAGCAGTGACCCCGGGACTAGCGGGGATTACTACGAGCAGTACTTC. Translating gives CASSDPGTSGDYYEQYF.

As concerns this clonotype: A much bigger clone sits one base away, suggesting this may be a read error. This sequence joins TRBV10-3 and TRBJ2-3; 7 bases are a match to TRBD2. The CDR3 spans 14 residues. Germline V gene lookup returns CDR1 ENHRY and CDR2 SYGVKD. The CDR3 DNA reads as TGTGCCGTCAGCGACCCCGGGAGGTCAGATACGCAGTATTTT. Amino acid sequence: CAVSDPGRSDTQYF.

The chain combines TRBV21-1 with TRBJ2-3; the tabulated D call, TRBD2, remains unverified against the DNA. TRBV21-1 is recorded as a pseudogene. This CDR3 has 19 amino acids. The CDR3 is CASSKGIRAGGCCTDTQYF. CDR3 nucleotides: TGTGCCAGCAGCAAGGGTATTAGAGCGGGAGGGTGTTGCACAGATACGCAGTATTTT.

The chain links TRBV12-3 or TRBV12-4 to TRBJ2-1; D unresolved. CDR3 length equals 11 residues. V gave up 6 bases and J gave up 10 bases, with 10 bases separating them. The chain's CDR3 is CASRRSGEQFF. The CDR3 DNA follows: TGTGCCAGCAGACGCTCCGGCGAGCAGTTCTTC.

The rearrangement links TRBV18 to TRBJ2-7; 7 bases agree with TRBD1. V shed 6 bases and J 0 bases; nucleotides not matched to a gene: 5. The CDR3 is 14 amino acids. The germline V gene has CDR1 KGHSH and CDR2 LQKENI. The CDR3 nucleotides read TGTGCCAGCTCTACAGGGGCCATCTCCTACGAGCAGTACTTC. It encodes CASSTGAISYEQYF.

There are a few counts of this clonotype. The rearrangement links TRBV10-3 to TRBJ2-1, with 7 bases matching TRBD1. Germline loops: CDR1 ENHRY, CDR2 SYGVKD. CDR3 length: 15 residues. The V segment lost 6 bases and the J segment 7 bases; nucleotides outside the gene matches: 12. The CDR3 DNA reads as TGTGCCATCAGCAGACAGGGAATGGGGGATAATGAGCAGTTCTTC. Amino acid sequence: CAISRQGMGDNEQFF.

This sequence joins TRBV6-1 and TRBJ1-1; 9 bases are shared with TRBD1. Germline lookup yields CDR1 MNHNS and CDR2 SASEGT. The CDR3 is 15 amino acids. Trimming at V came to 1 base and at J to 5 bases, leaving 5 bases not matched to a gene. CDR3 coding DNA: TGTGCCAGCAGTGAAGAGGGACAGGGAAGGACTGAAGCTTTCTTT. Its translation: CASSEEGQGRTEAFF.

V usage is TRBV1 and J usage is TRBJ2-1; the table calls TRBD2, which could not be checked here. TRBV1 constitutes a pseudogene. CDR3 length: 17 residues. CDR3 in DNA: TGCACCAGCAGCTATCGACCTCCGGGACTTCGGTACAATGAGCAGTTCTTC. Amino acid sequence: CTSSYRPPGLRYNEQFF.

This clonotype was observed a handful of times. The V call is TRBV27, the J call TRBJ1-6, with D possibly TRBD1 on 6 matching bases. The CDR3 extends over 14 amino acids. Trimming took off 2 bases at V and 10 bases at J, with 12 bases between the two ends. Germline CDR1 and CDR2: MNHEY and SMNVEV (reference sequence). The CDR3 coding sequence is TGTGCCAGCAGTTTAAGAGGGGGAATCTCACCCCTCCACTTT. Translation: CASSLRGGISPLHF.

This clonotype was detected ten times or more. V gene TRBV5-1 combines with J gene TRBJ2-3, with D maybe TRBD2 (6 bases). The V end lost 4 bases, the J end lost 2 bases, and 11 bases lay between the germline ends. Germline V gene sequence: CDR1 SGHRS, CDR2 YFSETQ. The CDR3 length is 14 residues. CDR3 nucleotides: TGCGCCAGCAGCGGTGGGAGGACCACAGATACGCAGTATTTT. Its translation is CASSGGRTTDTQYF.